These 11 T cell receptor beta chains share one sample of origin, sequenced in a study of blood T cell repertoires in COVID-19. Using immunoSEQ multiplex PCR, the repertoire was profiled, and TCRdb retains in-frame clones only, with some absent. The table records roughly 150,000 clones, more than 80% of them present only once. What was sequenced was peripheral blood. All receptors come from an older woman with COVID-19, enrolled during active disease.

The chain has TRBV6-6 and TRBJ2-7; TRBD2 aligns across 13 bases. From germline, CDR1 is MNHNY and CDR2 SVGAGI (reference sequence). The CDR3 sequence is 16 residues long. V lost 6 bases, J lost 3 bases, and 8 bases stayed unmatched. DNA of the CDR3: TGTGCCAGCAGAAAAACTAGCGGGGGGGCAGTCTACGAGCAGTACTTC. Protein: CASRKTSGGAVYEQYF.

The rearrangement joins TRBV6-5 to TRBJ2-3, with TRBD2 identical over 8 bases. Germline CDR1 and CDR2: MNHEY and SVGAGI. J lost 2 bases, V lost 7 bases, and 8 bases had no gene match. This CDR3 comprises 15 residues. The CDR3 sequence is CASTTTSENTDTQYF. The CDR3 region has the DNA TGTGCCAGCACCACGACTAGCGAGAACACAGATACGCAGTATTTT.

The chain has TRBV4-3 and TRBJ1-6; the match to TRBD1 covers 10 bases. The CDR3 is made up of 16 amino acids. Germline-derived CDR1 and CDR2 are LGHNA and YSLEER. V shed 4 bases, J shed 7 bases, and the junction held 7 bases outside the gene matches. The CDR3 region is CASSPGTGVINSPLHF. CDR3 nucleotide sequence: TGCGCCAGCAGCCCCGGGACAGGGGTAATCAATTCACCCCTCCACTTT.

This clone was counted a single time. This chain joins TRBV20-1 and TRBJ2-5; no firm D call. In germline, CDR1 is DFQATT, CDR2 SNEGSKA (reference sequence). The CDR3 is made up of 11 amino acids. V was pared by 4 bases and J by 3 bases, with 6 bases between. The CDR3 protein is CSATREETQYF. The CDR3 nucleotides are TGCAGTGCTACTAGAGAAGAGACCCAGTACTTC.

The rearrangement links TRBV6-5 to TRBJ1-1; no firm D call. CDR3 length equals 16 residues. Germline-derived CDR1 and CDR2 are MNHEY and SVGAGI. Trimming took off 0 bases at V and 2 bases at J, with 13 bases between the two ends. In nucleotides, the CDR3 is TGTGCCAGCAGTTACTCTGGGCAGAGGGCTAACACTGAAGCTTTCTTT. This codes for CASSYSGQRANTEAFF.

This chain uses TRBV6-5 with TRBJ1-2, with a possible D match to TRBD1 (5 bases). The germline gives CDR1 MNHEY, CDR2 SVGAGI. This CDR3 has 14 amino acids. V gave up 5 bases and J gave up 4 bases, with 14 bases separating them. In DNA form, the CDR3 reads TGTGCCAGCAGTCCGCCAGGGTCGTTCTATGGCTACACCTTC. This sequence encodes CASSPPGSFYGYTF.

The chain links TRBV7-7 to TRBJ2-3, with 7 bases that match TRBD1. V shed 5 bases and J 2 bases; nucleotides not matched to a gene: 4. The CDR3 extends over 14 amino acids. Germline V gene data show CDR1 as SSHAT and CDR2 as FNYEAQ (reference sequence). CDR3 in amino acids: CASSVGQATDTQYF. The CDR3 DNA reads TGTGCCAGCAGCGTCGGACAGGCCACAGATACGCAGTATTTT.

The genes are TRBV24-1 and TRBJ1-5, with a weak D call TRBD1 (5 bases). The length of the CDR3 is 15 residues. Per the germline V gene, CDR1 is KGHDR and CDR2 is SFDVKD. V was trimmed by 8 bases and J by 7 bases, leaving 20 bases between them. The CDR3 DNA sequence: TGTGCCACCACCCGACACTGGGGGGTAGGGCAGCCCCAGCATTTT. Translating gives CATTRHWGVGQPQHF.

This clone came up once. This sequence joins TRBV9 and TRBJ2-3, with 10 nucleotides matching TRBD2. With 3 bases clipped from V and 4 bases from J, the junction kept 2 bases outside the gene matches. The CDR3 covers 14 residues. In germline, CDR1 is SGDLS, CDR2 YYNGEE. The CDR3 here is CASSASGGADTQYF. CDR3 DNA: TGTGCCAGCAGCGCCAGCGGGGGGGCAGATACGCAGTATTTT. Looking up the rest from reference TRBV9 and TRBJ2-3 gives the full variable domain: DSGVTQTPKHLITATGQRVTLRCSPRSGDLSVYWYQQSLDQGLQFLIQYYNGEERAKGNILERFSAQQFPDLHSELNLSSLELGDSALYFCASSASGGADTQYFGPGTRLTVL.

The chain combines TRBV30 with TRBJ1-3; D might be TRBD1 (6 bases). V was clipped by 1 base and J by 0 bases, with 7 bases between them. The germline V gene encodes CDR1 GTSNPN and CDR2 SVGIG (reference sequence). The CDR3 covers 14 residues. DNA of the CDR3: TGTGCCTGGAGTGCCAGGGGCTCTGGAAACACCATATATTTT. Translating it yields CAWSARGSGNTIYF.

This chain joins TRBV18 and TRBJ1-2, with 12 positions matching TRBD1. V lost 6 bases to trimming and J lost 2 bases; unmatched junction nucleotides: 7. Per the germline V gene, CDR1 is KGHSH and CDR2 is LQKENI. CDR3 size: 16 residues. CDR3 region: CASSASGTGGNYGYTF. The CDR3 nucleotides read TGTGCCAGCTCGGCTTCCGGGACAGGGGGCAACTATGGCTACACCTTC. Drawing the rest from reference TRBV18 and TRBJ1-2, the complete variable domain is NAGVMQNPRHLVRRRGQEARLRCSPMKGHSHVYWYRQLPEEGLKFMVYLQKENIIDESGMPKERFSAEFPKEGPSILRIQQVVRGDSAAYFCASSASGTGGNYGYTFGSGTRLTVV.